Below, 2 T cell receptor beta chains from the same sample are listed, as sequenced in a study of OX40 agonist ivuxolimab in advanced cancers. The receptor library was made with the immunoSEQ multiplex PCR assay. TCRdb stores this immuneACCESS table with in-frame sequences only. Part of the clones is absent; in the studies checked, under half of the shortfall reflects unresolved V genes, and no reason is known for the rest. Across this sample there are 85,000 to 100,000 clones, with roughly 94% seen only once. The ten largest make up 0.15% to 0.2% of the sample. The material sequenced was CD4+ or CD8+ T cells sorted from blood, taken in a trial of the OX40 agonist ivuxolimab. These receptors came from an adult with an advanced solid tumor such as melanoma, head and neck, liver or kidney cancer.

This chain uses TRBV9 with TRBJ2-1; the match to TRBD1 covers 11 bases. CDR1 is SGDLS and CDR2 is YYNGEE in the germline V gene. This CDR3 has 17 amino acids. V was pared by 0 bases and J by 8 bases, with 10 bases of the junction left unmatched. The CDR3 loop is CASSVEFGTGGDHEQFF. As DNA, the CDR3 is TGTGCCAGCAGCGTAGAATTCGGGACAGGGGGAGACCATGAGCAGTTCTTC. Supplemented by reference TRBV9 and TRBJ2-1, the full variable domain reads DSGVTQTPKHLITATGQRVTLRCSPRSGDLSVYWYQQSLDQGLQFLIQYYNGEERAKGNILERFSAQQFPDLHSELNLSSLELGDSALYFCASSVEFGTGGDHEQFFGPGTRLTVL.

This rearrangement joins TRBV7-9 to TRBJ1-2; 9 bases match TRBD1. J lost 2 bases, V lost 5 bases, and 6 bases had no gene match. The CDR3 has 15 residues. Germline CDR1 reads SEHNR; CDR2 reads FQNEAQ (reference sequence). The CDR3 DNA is TGTGCCAGCAGCCTCCGACAGGGGGTAAACTATGGCTACACCTTC. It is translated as CASSLRQGVNYGYTF.